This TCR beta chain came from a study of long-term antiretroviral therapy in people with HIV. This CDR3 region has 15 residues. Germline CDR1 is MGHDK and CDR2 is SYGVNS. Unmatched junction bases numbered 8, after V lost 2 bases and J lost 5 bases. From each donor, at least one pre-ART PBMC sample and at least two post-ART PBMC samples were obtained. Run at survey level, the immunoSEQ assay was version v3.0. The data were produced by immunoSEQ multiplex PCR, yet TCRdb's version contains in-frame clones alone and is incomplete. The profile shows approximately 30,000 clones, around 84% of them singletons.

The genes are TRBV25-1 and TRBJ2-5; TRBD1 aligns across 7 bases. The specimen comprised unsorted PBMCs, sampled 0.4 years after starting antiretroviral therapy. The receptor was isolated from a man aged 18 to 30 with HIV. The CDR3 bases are TGTGCCAGCAGTGAACGAGAGGGGGCGGAGGAGACCCAGTACTTC. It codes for CASSEREGAEETQYF.